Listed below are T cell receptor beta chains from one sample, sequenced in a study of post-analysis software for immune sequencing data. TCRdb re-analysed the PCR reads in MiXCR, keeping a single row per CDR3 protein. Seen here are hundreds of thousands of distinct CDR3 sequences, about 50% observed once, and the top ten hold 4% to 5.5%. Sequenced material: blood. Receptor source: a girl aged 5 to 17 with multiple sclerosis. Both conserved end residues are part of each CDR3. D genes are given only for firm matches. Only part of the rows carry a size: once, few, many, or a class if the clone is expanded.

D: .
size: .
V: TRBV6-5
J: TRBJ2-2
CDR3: CASSYRGSANTGELFF
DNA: TGTGCCAGCAGTTACCGTGGGTCCGCGAACACCGGGGAGCTGTTTTTT

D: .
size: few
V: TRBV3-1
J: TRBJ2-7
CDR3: CASSHPRGAGHEQYF
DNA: TGTGCCAGCAGCCACCCCCGGGGAGCTGGACACGAGCAGTACTTC

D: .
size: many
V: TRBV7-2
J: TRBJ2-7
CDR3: CASSISYEQYF
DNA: TGTGCCAGCAGTATCTCCTACGAGCAGTACTTC

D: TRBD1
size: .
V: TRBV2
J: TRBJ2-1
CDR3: CASSEPGQVNYNEQFF
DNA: TGTGCCAGCAGTGAACCTGGACAGGTTAACTACAATGAGCAGTTCTTC

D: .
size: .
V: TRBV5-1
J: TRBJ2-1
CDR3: CASSLDGPPVLNEQFF
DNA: TGCGCCAGCAGCTTGGACGGGCCCCCGGTACTCAATGAGCAGTTCTTC

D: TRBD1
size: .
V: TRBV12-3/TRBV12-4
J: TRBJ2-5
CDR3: CASRQGAGETQYF
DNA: TGTGCCAGTAGACAGGGGGCCGGGGAGACCCAGTACTTC

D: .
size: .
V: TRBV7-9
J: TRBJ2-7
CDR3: CASKGRGAGEAQYF
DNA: TGTGCCAGCAAAGGAAGGGGCGCAGGGGAGGCCCAGTACTTC

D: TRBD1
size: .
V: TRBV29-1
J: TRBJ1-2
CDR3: CSVYDGTGADGYTF
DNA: TGCAGCGTTTACGACGGGACAGGGGCCGATGGCTACACCTTC

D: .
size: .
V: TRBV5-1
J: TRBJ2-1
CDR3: CASSLGDTNHNEQFF
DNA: TGCGCCAGCAGCTTGGGGGACACCAATCACAATGAGCAGTTCTTC

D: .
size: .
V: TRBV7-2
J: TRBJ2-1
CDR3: CASSQGRGFNEQFF
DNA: TGTGCCAGCAGCCAGGGGCGGGGGTTCAATGAGCAGTTCTTC

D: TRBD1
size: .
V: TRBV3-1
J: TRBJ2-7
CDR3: CASSPAVGTGAYEQYF
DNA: TGTGCCAGCAGCCCCGCGGTTGGGACAGGGGCATACGAGCAGTACTTC

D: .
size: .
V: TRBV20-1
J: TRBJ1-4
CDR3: CSARDTGKGEKLFF
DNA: TGCAGTGCTAGAGATACGGGGAAGGGTGAAAAACTGTTTTTT

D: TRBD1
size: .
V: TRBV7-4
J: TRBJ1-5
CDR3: CASSLVGQGLSNQPQHF
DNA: TGTGCCAGCAGCTTAGTGGGACAGGGGTTGAGCAATCAACCCCAGCATTTT

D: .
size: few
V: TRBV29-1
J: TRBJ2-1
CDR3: CSVDWTETGNNEQFF
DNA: TGCAGCGTTGATTGGACAGAAACAGGGAACAATGAGCAGTTCTTC

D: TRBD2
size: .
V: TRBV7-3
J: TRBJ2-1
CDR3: CASSLDLAEYNEQFF
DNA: TGTGCCAGCAGCTTAGACCTAGCGGAATACAATGAGCAGTTCTTC

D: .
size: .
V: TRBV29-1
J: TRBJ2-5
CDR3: CSVEGLHHPETQYF
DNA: TGCAGCGTCGAGGGACTCCACCATCCGGAGACCCAGTACTTC

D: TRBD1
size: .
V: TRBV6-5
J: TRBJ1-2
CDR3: CASSSGGIYGYTF
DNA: TGTGCCAGCAGTTCAGGGGGAATCTATGGCTACACCTTC

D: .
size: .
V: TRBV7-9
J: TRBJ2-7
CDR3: CASSRLGLGEQYF
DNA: TGTGCCAGCAGCCGTTTGGGGCTCGGTGAGCAGTACTTC

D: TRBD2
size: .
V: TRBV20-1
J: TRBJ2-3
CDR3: CSAPAGAGRLTDTQYF
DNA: TGCAGTGCCCCAGCGGGAGCGGGGCGGCTCACAGATACGCAGTATTTT

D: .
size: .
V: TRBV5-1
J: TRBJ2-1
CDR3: CASSWNKGNEQFF
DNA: TGCGCCAGCAGCTGGAACAAGGGGAATGAGCAGTTCTTC

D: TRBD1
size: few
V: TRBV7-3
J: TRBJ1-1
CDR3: CASSLDTGGVTEAFF
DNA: TGTGCCAGCAGCTTAGATACAGGGGGAGTCACTGAAGCTTTCTTT

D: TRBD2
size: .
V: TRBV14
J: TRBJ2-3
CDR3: CASSQVISGGYTDTQYF
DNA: TGTGCCAGCAGCCAAGTGATTAGCGGGGGGTACACAGATACGCAGTATTTT

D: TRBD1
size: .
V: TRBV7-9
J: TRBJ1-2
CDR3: CASSLYFGQGSFYGYTF
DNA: TGTGCCAGCAGCTTATACTTTGGACAGGGATCATTCTATGGCTACACCTTC

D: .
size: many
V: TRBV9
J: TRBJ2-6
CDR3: CASSVSGANVLTF
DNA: TGTGCCAGCAGTGTCTCTGGGGCCAACGTCCTGACTTTC

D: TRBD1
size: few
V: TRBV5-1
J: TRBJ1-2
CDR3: CASSLRQGRDYGYTF
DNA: TGCGCCAGCAGCCTACGACAGGGGCGAGACTATGGCTACACCTTC

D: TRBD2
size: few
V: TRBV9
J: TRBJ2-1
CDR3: CASSGSARTSGYNEQFF
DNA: TGTGCCAGCAGCGGTAGCGCCCGGACTAGCGGCTACAATGAGCAGTTCTTC

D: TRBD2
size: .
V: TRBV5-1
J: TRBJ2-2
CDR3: CASSLAAGLNTGELFF
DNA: TGCGCCAGCAGCTTGGCAGCGGGACTGAACACCGGGGAGCTGTTTTTT

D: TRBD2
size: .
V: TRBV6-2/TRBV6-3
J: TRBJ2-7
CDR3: CASQRGYEQYF
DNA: TGTGCCAGCCAGCGGGGATACGAGCAGTACTTC

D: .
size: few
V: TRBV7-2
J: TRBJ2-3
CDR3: CASSLLHNTDTQYF
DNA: TGTGCCAGCAGCCTCCTCCACAACACAGATACGCAGTATTTT

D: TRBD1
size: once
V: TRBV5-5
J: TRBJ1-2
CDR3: CASSVGLQGTLSGYTF
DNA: TGTGCCAGCAGCGTGGGATTACAGGGGACTTTATCTGGCTACACCTTC

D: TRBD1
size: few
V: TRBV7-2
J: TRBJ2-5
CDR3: CASSPEDRQETQYF
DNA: TGTGCCAGCAGCCCCGAGGACAGGCAAGAGACCCAGTACTTC

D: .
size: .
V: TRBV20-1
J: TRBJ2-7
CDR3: CSANPSRAPYEQYF
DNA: TGCAGTGCGAACCCCAGCAGGGCACCATACGAGCAGTACTTC

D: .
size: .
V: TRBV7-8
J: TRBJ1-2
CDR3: CASRLIRTGPPYGYTF
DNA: TGTGCCAGCAGACTTATACGAACAGGACCTCCCTATGGCTACACCTTC

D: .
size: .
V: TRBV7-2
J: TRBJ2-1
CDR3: CASSFRWGRDNEQFF
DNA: TGTGCCAGCAGCTTTAGGTGGGGCCGGGACAATGAGCAGTTCTTC

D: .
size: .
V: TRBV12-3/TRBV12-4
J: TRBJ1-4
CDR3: CASSFSPEKLFF
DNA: TGTGCCAGCAGTTTTTCTCCGGAAAAACTGTTTTTT

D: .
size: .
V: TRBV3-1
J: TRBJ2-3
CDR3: CASRRDIYTQYF
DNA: TGTGCCAGCCGCCGCGACATCTACACGCAGTATTTT

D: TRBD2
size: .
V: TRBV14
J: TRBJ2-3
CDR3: CASSRTRGDTQYF
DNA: TGTGCCAGCAGCCGGACGCGGGGGGATACGCAGTATTTT

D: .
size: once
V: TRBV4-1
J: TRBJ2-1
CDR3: CASSLPTSPGNEQFF
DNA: TGCGCCAGCAGCCTCCCGACTAGTCCCGGCAATGAGCAGTTCTTC

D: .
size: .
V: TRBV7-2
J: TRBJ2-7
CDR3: CASSSPGIIPFYEQYF
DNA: TGTGCCAGCAGCTCCCCGGGGATTATTCCTTTCTACGAGCAGTACTTC

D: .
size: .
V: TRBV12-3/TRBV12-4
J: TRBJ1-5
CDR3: CASSMDRSNQPQHF
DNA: TGTGCCAGCAGTATGGACAGAAGTAATCAGCCCCAGCATTTT

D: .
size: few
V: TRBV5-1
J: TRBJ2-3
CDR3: CASSLDSELSTDTQYF
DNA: TGCGCCAGCAGCTTGGACAGCGAACTATCCACAGATACGCAGTATTTT

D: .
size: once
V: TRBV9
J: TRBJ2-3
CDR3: CASSGAGISPTDTQYF
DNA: TGTGCCAGCAGCGGAGCCGGGATTTCGCCCACAGATACGCAGTATTTT

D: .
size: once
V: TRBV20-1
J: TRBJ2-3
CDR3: CSASVQFDTQYF
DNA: TGCAGTGCTAGTGTCCAGTTCGATACGCAGTATTTT

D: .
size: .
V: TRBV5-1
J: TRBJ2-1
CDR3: CTSSPDSSSYNEQFF
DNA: TGCACCAGCAGCCCGGACAGCTCCTCCTACAATGAGCAGTTCTTC

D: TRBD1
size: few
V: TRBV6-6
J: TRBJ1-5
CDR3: CASSYSKGGQPQHF
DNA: TGTGCCAGCAGTTACTCGAAAGGGGGCCAGCCCCAGCATTTT

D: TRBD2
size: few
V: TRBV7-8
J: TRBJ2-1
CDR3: CASSLAEAGGYNEQFF
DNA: TGTGCCAGCAGCTTAGCGGAGGCGGGAGGGTACAATGAGCAGTTCTTC

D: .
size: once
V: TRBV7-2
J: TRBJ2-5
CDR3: CASSLGLTFQETQYF
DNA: TGTGCCAGCAGCCTCGGACTAACCTTCCAAGAGACCCAGTACTTC

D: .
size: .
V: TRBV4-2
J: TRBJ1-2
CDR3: CASSLDRSQDYGYTF
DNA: TGTGCCAGCAGCCTAGACAGATCCCAGGACTATGGCTACACCTTC

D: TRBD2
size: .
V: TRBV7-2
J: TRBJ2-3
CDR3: CASSLMTSGGTDTQYF
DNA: TGTGCCAGCAGCTTGATGACTAGCGGGGGGACAGATACGCAGTATTTT

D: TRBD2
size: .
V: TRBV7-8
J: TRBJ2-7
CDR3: CASSLALGLASGDFYEQYF
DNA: TGTGCCAGCAGCTTAGCGCTCGGACTAGCTAGCGGAGACTTCTACGAGCAGTACTTC

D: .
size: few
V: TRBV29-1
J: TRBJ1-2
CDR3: CSVDRQTNYGYTF
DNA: TGCAGCGTTGACCGACAGACTAACTATGGCTACACCTTC

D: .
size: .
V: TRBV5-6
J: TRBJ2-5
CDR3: CASSRGHRQETQYF
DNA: TGTGCCAGCAGCAGGGGACACCGCCAAGAGACCCAGTACTTC

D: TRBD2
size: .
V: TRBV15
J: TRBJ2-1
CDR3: CATSRDRLAGGPTVDNEQFF
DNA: TGTGCCACCAGCAGAGATCGGCTAGCGGGAGGGCCAACCGTTGATAATGAGCAGTTCTTC

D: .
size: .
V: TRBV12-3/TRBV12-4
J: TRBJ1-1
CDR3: CASSLSVTAEAFF
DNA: TGTGCCAGCAGTTTATCAGTGACCGCTGAAGCTTTCTTT

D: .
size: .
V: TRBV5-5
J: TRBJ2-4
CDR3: CASSLRLGVGEQYF
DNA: TGTGCCAGCAGCTTGCGGCTAGGAGTAGGAGAGCAGTACTTC

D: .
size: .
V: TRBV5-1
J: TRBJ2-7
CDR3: CASSLRRGPRYEQYF
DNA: TGCGCCAGCAGCCTACGGCGGGGGCCCCGCTACGAGCAGTACTTC

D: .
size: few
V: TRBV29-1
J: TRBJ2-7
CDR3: CSVEDSTGSRQQYF
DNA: TGCAGCGTTGAAGATAGTACAGGGAGTAGGCAGCAGTACTTC